These 30 T cell receptor beta chains came from one sample sequenced in a study of T cell responses to AZD1222 COVID-19 vaccine. Repertoires were generated with immunoSEQ multiplex PCR, while TCRdb's copy carries only in-frame clones and drops some. The data hold about 97,000 clones, with roughly 84% observed a single time. This material consisted of peripheral blood, taken on day 0 of AZD1222 vaccination. These receptors originate from an adult in good health.

The chain has TRBV5-6 and TRBJ1-3; unclear D gene. The germline gives CDR1 SGHDT, CDR2 YYEEEE. V was pared by 6 bases and J by 4 bases, with 8 bases between. The CDR3 is 12 residues long. The CDR3 bases are TGTGCCAGCAACTTAGCCGGAAACACCATATATTTT. Its translation is CASNLAGNTIYF.

V usage is TRBV29-1 and J usage is TRBJ1-2; D unresolved. In germline, CDR1 is SQVTM, CDR2 ANQGSEA. CDR3 size: 13 residues. The V gene lost 4 bases and the J gene lost 5 bases, with 14 bases spanning the gap. The CDR3 sequence: CSVAEAGAYGYTF. The CDR3 region has the DNA TGCAGCGTTGCAGAGGCAGGAGCATATGGCTACACCTTC.

V usage is TRBV2 and J usage is TRBJ1-1, with 9 bases that match TRBD1. The V and J ends lost 6 bases and 0 bases, in that order; junction bases with no gene match: 2. This CDR3 is built from 14 residues. Per the germline V gene, CDR1 is SNHLY and CDR2 is FYNNEI. CDR3 residues: CASSGQGMNTEAFF. CDR3 nucleotides: TGTGCCAGCAGCGGACAGGGGATGAACACTGAAGCTTTCTTT. The whole variable domain, filled in from reference TRBV2 and TRBJ1-1, reads EPEVTQTPSHQVTQMGQEVILRCVPISNHLYFYWYRQILGQKVEFLVSFYNNEISEKSEIFDDQFSVERPDGSNFTLKIRSTKLEDSAMYFCASSGQGMNTEAFFGQGTRLTVV.

The genes are TRBV27 and TRBJ2-1, with 8 bases that match TRBD2. The CDR3 length is 15 residues. Losses at the gene ends were 6 bases for V and 4 bases for J; bases not matched to a gene: 8. Germline loops: CDR1 MNHEY, CDR2 SMNVEV (reference sequence). Here the CDR3 reads CASSPSGGVYNEQFF. CDR3 DNA: TGTGCCAGCAGCCCAAGCGGGGGCGTATACAATGAGCAGTTCTTC.

The V and J genes are TRBV2 and TRBJ2-2; tentatively, D is TRBD2 (5 bases). Trimming shortened V by 4 bases and J by 5 bases, and 11 bases separated the two germline ends. CDR1 SNHLY and CDR2 FYNNEI come from the germline V gene. The CDR3 length is 14 residues. The CDR3 region is CASSGVRGTGELFF. CDR3 coding DNA: TGTGCCAGCAGTGGGGTACGAGGGACCGGGGAGCTGTTTTTT.

J is TRBJ1-6 and V is TRBV18; no clear D. Trimming cost V 2 bases and J 5 bases, with 10 bases left between them. CDR1 and CDR2 from the germline V gene are KGHSH and LQKENI. This CDR3 has 15 amino acids. CDR3 coding DNA: TGTGCCAGCTCACCAGGCAGAACGGATAATTCACCCCTCCACTTT. As protein: CASSPGRTDNSPLHF.

This clone turned up a few times. The gene calls are TRBV12-3 or TRBV12-4 and TRBJ1-6, with unresolved D. V lost 3 bases to trimming and J lost 8 bases, with 8 bases between them. The CDR3 has 13 amino acids. In DNA, the CDR3 is TGTGCCAGCAGTTTCGGATTCTATTCACCCCTCCACTTT. It encodes CASSFGFYSPLHF.

This rearrangement joins TRBV7-2 to TRBJ1-3; TRBD1 matches 7 bases. V dropped 8 bases and J dropped 4; count of bases not matched to a gene: 11. The CDR3 sequence is 15 residues long. CDR1 is SGHTA, CDR2 FQGNSA, per germline. Here the CDR3 reads CASQTGTERGNTIYF. In nucleotides, the CDR3 is TGTGCCAGCCAGACAGGGACGGAGAGGGGAAACACCATATATTTT.

This chain uses TRBV12-5 with TRBJ2-7, with D possibly TRBD2 on 6 matching bases. The V and J ends lost 8 bases and 7 bases respectively, with 24 bases between them. Germline V gene lookup returns CDR1 LGHNT and CDR2 FRNRAP. The CDR3 sequence is 15 residues long. The CDR3, as DNA: TGTGCTAGTCTTCCCTCGGGAGCCCAACGGGGGGAGCAGTACTTC. Translated: CASLPSGAQRGEQYF.

The J gene is TRBJ2-7, the V gene TRBV6-1; the D gene is possibly TRBD2 (6 bases). V was trimmed by 3 bases and J by 7 bases, leaving 7 bases between them. Germline V gene sequence: CDR1 MNHNS, CDR2 SASEGT. The CDR3 covers 11 residues. The CDR3 DNA sequence: TGTGCCAGCAGTGATCGGGGGGAGCAGTACTTC. Protein sequence: CASSDRGEQYF.

This sequence joins TRBV29-1 and TRBJ2-7; 9 nucleotides match TRBD1. Germline CDR1 and CDR2: SQVTM and ANQGSEA. V lost 1 base and J lost 3; bases outside the gene matches: 4. This CDR3 region has 14 residues. The CDR3 DNA is TGCAGCGTTGAAGGGACAGGGGCCATCTACGAGCAGTACTTC. This codes for CSVEGTGAIYEQYF.

The J gene is TRBJ1-2, the V gene TRBV10-3, with 12 bases that match TRBD1. V was pared by 6 bases and J by 4 bases, with 12 bases of the junction left unmatched. The CDR3 has 17 amino acids. Germline V gene lookup returns CDR1 ENHRY and CDR2 SYGVKD. CDR3 loop: CAIRSGDRGLVLYGYTF. In DNA form, the CDR3 reads TGTGCCATCAGGAGTGGGGACAGGGGGCTAGTTCTCTATGGCTACACCTTC.

This chain joins TRBV5-1 and TRBJ1-1; 8 bases agree with TRBD1. Germline V lookup: CDR1 SGHRS, CDR2 YFSETQ. The CDR3 runs 14 residues. The V gene end was trimmed by 4 bases and the J gene end by 1 base; junction bases not matched to a gene: 3. The CDR3 DNA reads as TGCGCCAGCAGCCAACAGGGGGGGAACACTGAAGCTTTCTTT. Translating it yields CASSQQGGNTEAFF.

To note about this clone: Compared with germline, one end of the junction differs, possibly owing to a read error. The chain employs TRBV7-7 and TRBJ1-5; 8 nucleotides line up with TRBD1. Germline V gene sequence: CDR1 SSHAT, CDR2 FNYEAQ (reference sequence). This CDR3 has 13 amino acids. CDR3 bases: TGTGCTAGCAGCAGGGGGCCTGGTCAGCCCCAGCATTTT. Translating it yields CASSRGPGQPQHF.

The rearrangement uses TRBV7-2 and TRBJ2-3, with no clear D. CDR1 and CDR2 from the germline V gene are SGHTA and FQGNSA. The germline V and J ends were trimmed by 6 bases and 2 bases, with 15 bases remaining between them. This CDR3 region has 15 residues. The CDR3 reads CASSRLGSDTDTQYF. The CDR3 DNA reads as TGTGCCAGCAGTCGTTTAGGGTCGGACACAGATACGCAGTATTTT.

The CDR3 region has the DNA TGTGCCAGCAGCTTAGCCAGCGGGGACACCGGGGAGCTGTTTTTT. Amino acid sequence: CASSLASGDTGELFF. The chain uses TRBV7-8 and TRBJ2-2; 7 bases map to TRBD2. Trimming at V came to 0 bases and at J to 3 bases, leaving 1 base not matched to a gene. This CDR3 comprises 15 residues. Germline V CDR1 and CDR2: SGHVS, FQNEAQ.

The table lists this clone with a count of one. The J gene is TRBJ1-5, the V gene TRBV19; 10 nucleotides agree with TRBD1. The trim removed 9 bases at V and 0 bases at J, leaving 5 bases unmatched. The CDR3 runs to 15 residues. Germline values: CDR1 LNHDA, CDR2 SQIVND (reference sequence). CDR3 sequence reads: CASQDRGNSNQPQHF. CDR3 sequence (DNA): TGTGCCAGCCAGGACAGGGGGAATAGCAATCAGCCCCAGCATTTT.

This clone was found once. The genes are TRBV28 and TRBJ2-3; perhaps TRBD2 as D (6 bases). The CDR3 length is 13 residues. Per the germline V gene, CDR1 is MDHEN and CDR2 is SYDVKM. Trimming cost V 3 bases and J 7 bases, with 11 bases left between them. DNA of the CDR3: TGTGCCAGCAGTTTTGGGGGGAGGAATACGCAGTATTTT. Its translation: CASSFGGRNTQYF.

The chain joins TRBV7-2 to TRBJ1-1, with TRBD1 matching 9 bases. Germline CDR1 reads SGHTA; CDR2 reads FQGNSA. The CDR3 extends over 14 amino acids. V gave up 4 bases and J gave up 8 bases; unmatched junction bases: 8. CDR3 region: CASSYRGQAPEAFF. DNA for the CDR3: TGTGCCAGCAGCTACAGGGGGCAAGCGCCCGAAGCTTTCTTT. Combining the CDR3 with reference TRBV7-2 and TRBJ1-1 gives the whole variable domain GAGVSQSPSNKVTEKGKDVELRCDPISGHTALYWYRQSLGQGLEFLIYFQGNSAPDKSGLPSDRFSAERTGGSVSTLTIQRTQQEDSAVYLCASSYRGQAPEAFFGQGTRLTVV.

This clone was recorded once. This chain links TRBV18 with TRBJ2-7, with 8 bases that match TRBD1. Germline V gene sequence: CDR1 KGHSH, CDR2 LQKENI. This CDR3 contains 15 residues. The V segment lost 6 bases and the J segment 5 bases; nucleotides outside the gene matches: 12. CDR3: CASSPKRTGNHEQYV. Written as DNA, the CDR3 is TGTGCCAGCTCCCCCAAGCGGACAGGGAACCACGAGCAGTACGTC.

V is TRBV6-5 and J is TRBJ1-5; D gene ambiguous. The CDR3 covers 15 residues. Germline V gene sequence: CDR1 MNHEY, CDR2 SVGAGI. Between the trimmed V and J ends, which lost 0 bases and 2 bases, there was a span of 8 bases. The CDR3 DNA is TGTGCCAGCAGTTACTCCCGGGAGGGCAATCAGCCCCAGCATTTT. Translating gives CASSYSREGNQPQHF.

This sequence joins TRBV5-4 and TRBJ1-1, with TRBD1 matching over 8 bases. Looked up from germline, CDR1 is SGHNT and CDR2 is YYREEE (reference sequence). The CDR3 extends over 14 amino acids. The V gene end was trimmed by 6 bases and the J gene end by 1 base; junction bases not matched to a gene: 5. The CDR3 DNA reads TGTGCCAGCACCCCAGGGGGCCGGAACACTGAAGCTTTCTTT. It translates to CASTPGGRNTEAFF.

This chain links TRBV19 with TRBJ2-1, with unresolved D. Germline V gene sequence: CDR1 LNHDA, CDR2 SQIVND (reference sequence). The CDR3 length is 15 residues. Trimming left V 4 bases short and J 5 bases short, with 15 bases between. CDR3 residues: CASSRTRTLNNEQFF. The CDR3 DNA reads as TGTGCCAGTAGTAGGACCCGAACACTTAACAATGAGCAGTTCTTC.

This clone was observed once. The chain has TRBV5-1 and TRBJ1-2; 7 bases are a match to TRBD1. Germline lookup yields CDR1 SGHRS and CDR2 YFSETQ. V gave up 0 bases and J gave up 4 bases; unmatched junction bases: 9. The CDR3 spans 16 residues. The CDR3 bases are TGCGCCAGCAGCTTGGGGCTGGGGAGGGACAGCTATGGCTACACCTTC. Translation: CASSLGLGRDSYGYTF.

The rearrangement links TRBV21-1 to TRBJ2-2; no DNA check was done on the table's D call, TRBD2. TRBV21-1 is noted as a pseudogene. This CDR3 contains 13 residues. The CDR3 loop reads CLDQSGGRGELFF. CDR3 DNA sequence: TGTCTAGACCAGAGCGGGGGGCGAGGGGAGCTGTTTTTT.

The CDR3 protein is CASSPLGGLIDEQFF. CDR3 in DNA: TGTGCCAGCAGTCCCTTGGGGGGGCTGATCGATGAGCAGTTCTTC. The chain combines TRBV11-2 with TRBJ2-1; D is possibly TRBD2 (7 bases). The V gene's germline CDR1 is SGHAT and CDR2 FQNNGV. The V gene lost 6 bases and the J gene lost 8 bases, with 20 bases spanning the gap. CDR3 length equals 15 residues.

The chain uses TRBV14 and TRBJ1-2, with D tentatively TRBD1 (5 bases). The CDR3 length is 14 residues. Germline V lookup: CDR1 SGHDN, CDR2 FVKESK. The ends were cut back, 4 bases at V and 5 bases at J, with 14 bases in the middle. CDR3 DNA: TGTGCCAGCAGCCCTGCACAGGCCATTTATGGCTACACCTTC. Its protein is CASSPAQAIYGYTF.

This chain joins TRBV7-9 and TRBJ2-3; 8 nucleotides agree with TRBD2. The germline V gene has CDR1 SEHNR and CDR2 FQNEAQ (reference sequence). The CDR3 is made up of 15 amino acids. V lost 1 base and J lost 2; bases outside the gene matches: 2. The CDR3 DNA follows: TGTGCCAGCAGCTTAGGCGGGGGGTTCACAGATACGCAGTATTTT. Translating it yields CASSLGGGFTDTQYF.

The chain joins TRBV5-4 to TRBJ1-5; 8 bases fit TRBD1. CDR3 length: 15 residues. Germline CDR1 and CDR2: SGHNT and YYREEE (reference sequence). With V trimmed by 4 bases and J by 1 base, 4 bases remained unmatched. The CDR3 here is CASSAGTGSNQPQHF. The CDR3 coding sequence is TGTGCCAGCAGCGCAGGGACAGGCAGCAATCAGCCCCAGCATTTT.

The genes are TRBV5-1 and TRBJ2-5; 10 positions agree with TRBD2. Germline trimming cut 3 bases from V and 5 bases from J; bases unmatched to any gene: 7. Germline-derived CDR1 and CDR2 are SGHRS and YFSETQ. The CDR3 spans 15 residues. CDR3 sequence: CASSSSGRWGETQYF. For the CDR3, the DNA is TGCGCCAGCAGCTCTAGCGGGAGATGGGGGGAGACCCAGTACTTC.